Each of the 7 T cell receptor beta chains below was sequenced from the same sample in a study of OX40 agonist ivuxolimab in advanced cancers. Library preparation used the immunoSEQ multiplex PCR assay. This is the immuneACCESS table as TCRdb keeps it, with only in-frame sequences that have V and J called. A part of the clones is gone; compared with another copy, unresolved V genes explain less than half, and the rest is unexplained. Within this sample are fewer than 35,000 clones, with around nine tenths of them counted one time only. Roughly a third of the sample goes to the ten largest clones. The input for sequencing was CD4+ or CD8+ T cells sorted from blood, taken in a trial of the OX40 agonist ivuxolimab. These receptors all stem from an adult with an advanced solid tumor such as melanoma, head and neck, liver or kidney cancer.

The CDR3 sequence is CASSWGQGAYEQYF. The CDR3 coding sequence is TGTGCCAGCAGTTGGGGACAGGGGGCCTACGAGCAGTACTTC. The J gene is TRBJ2-7, the V gene TRBV5-4, with 11 bases matching TRBD1. Trimming removed 5 bases from V and 2 bases from J; junction bases left unmatched: 3. The CDR3 length is 14 residues. CDR1 is SGHNT, CDR2 YYREEE, per germline (reference sequence).

The chain uses TRBV2 and TRBJ2-7; D call uncertain. This CDR3 is 12 amino acids long. V dropped 6 bases and J dropped 3 bases, with 9 bases sitting between them. CDR1 and CDR2 (germline): SNHLY, FYNNEI. Written as DNA, the CDR3 is TGTGCCAGCAGACTGACCTACTACGAGCAGTACTTC. It encodes CASRLTYYEQYF.

The chain has TRBV27 and TRBJ2-6; D is undetermined. Trimming shortened V by 5 bases and J by 0 bases, and 8 bases separated the two germline ends. CDR1 MNHEY and CDR2 SMNVEV come from the germline V gene (reference sequence). CDR3 size: 15 residues. The CDR3 sequence: CASSPQSSGANVLTF. The CDR3 nucleotides are TGTGCCAGCAGTCCGCAGAGCTCTGGGGCCAACGTCCTGACTTTC.

The chain couples TRBV11-2 to TRBJ2-7, with D possibly being TRBD1 or TRBD2 (6 bases each). This CDR3 spans 14 amino acids. V lost 3 bases, J lost 4 bases, and 13 bases lay in between. Per germline, CDR1 SGHAT and CDR2 FQNNGV. Here the CDR3 reads CASSFAGEEYEQYF. The CDR3 nucleotides read TGTGCCAGCAGCTTCGCAGGGGAGGAATACGAGCAGTACTTC. Variable domain in full (rest from reference TRBV11-2 and TRBJ2-7): EAGVAQSPRYKIIEKRQSVAFWCNPISGHATLYWYQQILGQGPKLLIQFQNNGVVDDSQLPKDRFSAERLKGVDSTLKIQPAKLEDSAVYLCASSFAGEEYEQYFGPGTRLTVT.

This chain uses TRBV19 with TRBJ2-7; D uncertain. CDR1 is LNHDA, CDR2 SQIVND, per germline (reference sequence). V shed 2 bases and J shed 2 bases, with 7 bases lying between them. The CDR3 has 13 residues. In DNA form, the CDR3 reads TGTGCCAGTAGTATAAGGGCCCCCTACGAGCAGTACTTC. Translating gives CASSIRAPYEQYF.

This clone appeared once. V and J are TRBV6-6 and TRBJ1-1; D is possibly TRBD1 (5 bases). The CDR3 sequence is 13 residues long. V dropped 7 bases and J dropped 2 bases, with 11 bases sitting between them. CDR1 is MNHNY and CDR2 is SVGAGI in the germline V gene (reference sequence). CDR3 loop: CASIGDGNTEAFF. Here the CDR3 DNA reads TGTGCCAGCATAGGGGACGGAAACACTGAAGCTTTCTTT.

The rearrangement joins TRBV7-9 to TRBJ2-1; D is uncertain. The germline gives CDR1 SEHNR, CDR2 FQNEAQ (reference sequence). CDR3 length: 12 residues. V was shortened by 2 bases and J by 7 bases, with 6 bases between the two germline ends. In DNA form, the CDR3 reads TGTGCCAGCAGCTTAAGAAGGAATGAGCAGTTCTTC. Its translation: CASSLRRNEQFF.